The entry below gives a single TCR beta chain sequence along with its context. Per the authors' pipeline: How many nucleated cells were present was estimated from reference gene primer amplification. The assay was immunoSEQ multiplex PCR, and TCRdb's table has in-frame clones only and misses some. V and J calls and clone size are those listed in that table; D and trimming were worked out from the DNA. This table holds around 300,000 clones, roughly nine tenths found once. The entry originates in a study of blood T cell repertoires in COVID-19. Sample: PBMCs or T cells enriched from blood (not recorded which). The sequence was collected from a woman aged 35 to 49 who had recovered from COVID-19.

Written as DNA, the CDR3 is TGTGCCAGCAGCGTGAGTGGACAGAACACTGAAGCTTTCTTT. Translated, it gives CASSVSGQNTEAFF. The J gene is TRBJ1-1, the V gene TRBV9; possibly TRBD1 for D (5 bases). This CDR3 has 14 amino acids. V dropped 2 bases and J dropped 1 base, with 9 bases sitting between them. Germline assignment: CDR1 SGDLS and CDR2 YYNGEE.